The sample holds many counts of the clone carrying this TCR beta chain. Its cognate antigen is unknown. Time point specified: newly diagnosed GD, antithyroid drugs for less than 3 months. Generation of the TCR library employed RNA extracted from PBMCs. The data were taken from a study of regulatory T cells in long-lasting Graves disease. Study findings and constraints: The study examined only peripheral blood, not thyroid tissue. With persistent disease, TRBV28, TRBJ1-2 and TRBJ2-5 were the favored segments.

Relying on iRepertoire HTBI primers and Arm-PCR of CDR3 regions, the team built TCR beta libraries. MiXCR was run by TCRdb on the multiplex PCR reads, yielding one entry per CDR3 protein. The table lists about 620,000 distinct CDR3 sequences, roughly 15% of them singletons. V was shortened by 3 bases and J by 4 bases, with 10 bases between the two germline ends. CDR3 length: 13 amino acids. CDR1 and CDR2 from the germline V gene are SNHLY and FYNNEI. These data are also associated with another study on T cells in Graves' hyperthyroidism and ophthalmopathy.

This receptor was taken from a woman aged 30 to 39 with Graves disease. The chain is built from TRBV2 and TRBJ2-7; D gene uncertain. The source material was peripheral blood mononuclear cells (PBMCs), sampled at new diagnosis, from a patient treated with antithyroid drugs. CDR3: CASSEEDLYEQYF. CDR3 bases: TGTGCCAGCAGTGAGGAAGATCTGTACGAGCAGTACTTC.